Following are 16 T cell receptor beta chains from one sample sequenced in a study of radiation and T cells in renal cell carcinoma. Produced via immunoSEQ multiplex PCR; TCRdb's table is partial and in-frame only. The repertoire has 150,000 to 190,000 clones, about 87% of them found once; the top ten carry 10% to 15%. This sample's time point: blood 2 weeks post-SBRT. Sample treatment: 15 Gy SBRT to primary tumor, nephrectomy 4 weeks later. The sequenced sample was blood, obtained from a patient whose treatment included radiotherapy and nephrectomy. The receptors stem from a woman between 50 and 59 years old with renal cell carcinoma.

This clone was observed once. The V call is TRBV7-2, the J call TRBJ2-3, with 7 nucleotides matching TRBD2. CDR1 and CDR2 (germline): SGHTA, FQGNSA. V dropped 3 bases and J dropped 1; count of bases not matched to a gene: 1. The CDR3 runs to 14 residues. The CDR3 bases are TGTGCCAGCAGCTTTACTAGCGGCACAGATACGCAGTATTTT. This encodes CASSFTSGTDTQYF.

The genes are TRBV11-2 and TRBJ1-4, with D possibly TRBD1 on 5 matching bases. Trimming cost V 7 bases and J 5 bases, with 14 bases left between them. CDR3 length: 14 amino acids. The germline V gene has CDR1 SGHAT and CDR2 FQNNGV. CDR3 protein: CASTRNPGNEKLFF. The CDR3 DNA follows: TGTGCCAGCACCCGGAACCCAGGGAATGAAAAACTGTTTTTT. Combining the CDR3 with reference TRBV11-2 and TRBJ1-4 gives the whole variable domain EAGVAQSPRYKIIEKRQSVAFWCNPISGHATLYWYQQILGQGPKLLIQFQNNGVVDDSQLPKDRFSAERLKGVDSTLKIQPAKLEDSAVYLCASTRNPGNEKLFFGSGTQLSVL.

This chain links TRBV19 with TRBJ1-4, with D perhaps matching TRBD1 (5 bases). Germline CDR1 LNHDA, CDR2 SQIVND (reference sequence). The CDR3 extends over 14 amino acids. Trimming stripped 5 bases from V and 3 bases from J, with 10 bases between. Written as DNA, the CDR3 is TGTGCCAGTAGTCGACAGCATCCTAATGAAAAACTGTTTTTT. This codes for CASSRQHPNEKLFF.

This chain joins TRBV5-8 and TRBJ2-3; a weak D match, TRBD1 (5 bases). The CDR3 loop spans 16 amino acids. CDR1 is SGHTS, CDR2 YDEGEE, per germline. Trimming pared 0 bases from V and 2 bases from J, leaving 13 bases between. Here the CDR3 DNA reads TGTGCCAGCAGCTTGGGGGGCAATGGGATCACAGATACGCAGTATTTT. Protein: CASSLGGNGITDTQYF.

The J gene is TRBJ2-7, the V gene TRBV5-1; D is tentatively TRBD1 or TRBD2 (5 bases each). Germline V gives CDR1 SGHRS, CDR2 YFSETQ. The V and J ends lost 0 bases and 3 bases respectively, with 13 bases between them. This CDR3 is 15 amino acids long. The CDR3 region is CASSLAGQGVYEQYF. In DNA form, the CDR3 reads TGCGCCAGCAGCTTGGCCGGGCAGGGAGTCTACGAGCAGTACTTC.

In this sample, this clone turned up a few times. The chain is built from TRBV7-9 and TRBJ1-1, with D possibly TRBD1 on 6 matching bases. V gave up 2 bases and J gave up 1 base, with 17 bases separating them. CDR1 SEHNR and CDR2 FQNEAQ come from the germline V gene (reference sequence). The CDR3 totals 17 residues. The DNA for the CDR3 is TGTGCCAGCAGCTTACCCCCCTACAGGGTAGGGAACACTGAAGCTTTCTTT. Amino acid sequence: CASSLPPYRVGNTEAFF.

The gene calls are TRBV7-2 and TRBJ2-3; tentatively, D is TRBD1 (5 bases). The germline V gene has CDR1 SGHTA and CDR2 FQGNSA. The CDR3 totals 17 residues. Trimming took 1 base from V and 2 from J, leaving 16 bases between them. The CDR3 spells CASSLGFSGSPTDTQYF. The CDR3 bases are TGTGCCAGCAGCTTAGGGTTTTCAGGGTCTCCCACAGATACGCAGTATTTT. The whole variable domain, filled in from reference TRBV7-2 and TRBJ2-3, reads GAGVSQSPSNKVTEKGKDVELRCDPISGHTALYWYRQSLGQGLEFLIYFQGNSAPDKSGLPSDRFSAERTGGSVSTLTIQRTQQEDSAVYLCASSLGFSGSPTDTQYFGPGTRLTVL.

The rearrangement links TRBV5-1 to TRBJ2-1; 8 positions agree with TRBD1. The CDR3 totals 16 residues. V shed 5 bases, J shed 5 bases, and the junction held 12 bases outside the gene matches. Germline assignment: CDR1 SGHRS and CDR2 YFSETQ. The DNA for the CDR3 is TGCGCCAGCAGACATACTCAGGGGGCGCAAAACAATGAGCAGTTCTTC. Translation: CASRHTQGAQNNEQFF.

This rearrangement joins TRBV9 to TRBJ2-2; a possible D gene is TRBD2 (5 bases). V was cut by 4 bases and J by 6 bases, with 16 bases left in between. The CDR3 contains 15 residues. Germline loops: CDR1 SGDLS, CDR2 YYNGEE. CDR3 sequence reads: CASSPNEGSSGELFF. CDR3 coding DNA: TGTGCCAGCAGCCCCAATGAGGGTAGTTCCGGGGAGCTGTTTTTT.

The genes are TRBV18 and TRBJ2-2; D remains ambiguous. This CDR3 is built from 13 residues. The V gene lost 1 base and the J gene lost 3 bases, with 3 bases spanning the gap. The germline gives CDR1 KGHSH, CDR2 LQKENI. CDR3 protein: CASSPQDTGELFF. In nucleotides, the CDR3 is TGTGCCAGCTCACCACAGGACACCGGGGAGCTGTTTTTT.

This chain connects TRBV15 to TRBJ1-2; D is possibly TRBD1 (6 bases). Germline CDR1 LNHNV, CDR2 YYDKDF (reference sequence). Trimming stripped 8 bases from V and 4 bases from J, with 14 bases between. The CDR3 sequence is 13 residues long. This CDR3 reads CATYNPGAYGYTF. Here the CDR3 DNA reads TGTGCCACCTACAACCCAGGGGCCTATGGCTACACCTTC.

This chain joins TRBV4-3 and TRBJ1-4, with D uncertain. CDR3 length equals 15 residues. From germline, CDR1 is LGHNA and CDR2 YSLEER. V shed 0 bases and J shed 3 bases, with 8 bases lying between them. Here the CDR3 DNA reads TGCGCCAGCAGCCAAGAGTCAACAGCTAATGAAAAACTGTTTTTT. Protein sequence: CASSQESTANEKLFF.

The genes are TRBV30 and TRBJ1-1; no clear D. Trimming left V 0 bases short and J 4 bases short, with 9 bases between. The CDR3 covers 13 residues. Germline lookup yields CDR1 GTSNPN and CDR2 SVGIG (reference sequence). CDR3: CAWSVIGGTEAFF. DNA for the CDR3: TGTGCCTGGAGTGTAATTGGTGGCACTGAAGCTTTCTTT.

V is TRBV4-1 and J is TRBJ2-5; the match to TRBD1 covers 7 bases. The J call is uncertain, as TRBJ2-7 better fits the DNA end. CDR1 is MGHRA, CDR2 YSYEKL, per germline. The CDR3 covers 15 residues. The CDR3 DNA is TGCGCCAGCAGCCGAACAACAGGGGCGAGCTACGAGCAGTACTTC. Translated: CASSRTTGASYEQYF.

The chain uses TRBV18 and TRBJ2-5, with D perhaps TRBD1 (6 bases). Germline V gene sequence: CDR1 KGHSH, CDR2 LQKENI. Trimming pared 3 bases from V and 9 bases from J, leaving 17 bases between. The CDR3 spans 14 residues. The CDR3 region has the DNA TGTGCCAGCTCACCGGACAGCCCCAACTGGGCCCAGTACTTC. Amino acid sequence: CASSPDSPNWAQYF.

The chain combines TRBV18 with TRBJ1-3; D possibly corresponds to TRBD1 (5 bases). V dropped 3 bases and J dropped 0 bases, with 12 bases sitting between them. The CDR3 has 16 residues. The germline CDR1 and CDR2 sequences are KGHSH and LQKENI. The CDR3 DNA reads as TGTGCCAGCTCACCCCCGGGACTCCTCTCTGGAAACACCATATATTTT. Translation gives CASSPPGLLSGNTIYF. The full variable domain, its missing parts supplied by reference TRBV18 and TRBJ1-3, is NAGVMQNPRHLVRRRGQEARLRCSPMKGHSHVYWYRQLPEEGLKFMVYLQKENIIDESGMPKERFSAEFPKEGPSILRIQQVVRGDSAAYFCASSPPGLLSGNTIYFGEGSWLTVV.